These 17 T cell receptor beta chains came from one sample sequenced in a study of shared clonotypes between healthy human individuals (dated by TCRdb to 2018 to 2021). The method was the immunoSEQ multiplex PCR assay. TCRdb holds this immuneACCESS table with in-frame rearrangements only. Some clones are missing; in checked studies, unresolved V genes explain under half, and the rest has no known cause. For this sample the table gives approximately 460,000 clones, of which 75% to 80% were detected only once. The ten most abundant clones make up about 12% of the sample. The sample consisted of PBMCs. Receptors originate from a woman between 40 and 55 years old in good health. Some clones in this sample may be carry-over from other donors' samples.

This clone has a single count. The chain links TRBV6-1 to TRBJ1-5; D is uncertain. The V gene lost 1 base and the J gene lost 2 bases, with 12 bases spanning the gap. There are 16 residues in the CDR3. The germline CDR1 and CDR2 sequences are MNHNS and SASEGT. The DNA of the CDR3 is TGTGCCAGCAGTGAAGTTATAGGGATTGGCAATCAGCCCCAGCATTTT. Translated: CASSEVIGIGNQPQHF.

The V gene is TRBV19, the J gene TRBJ2-3; perhaps TRBD2 as D (6 bases). The germline V gene encodes CDR1 LNHDA and CDR2 SQIVND (reference sequence). V lost 5 bases and J lost 0, with 12 bases in between. CDR3 length equals 15 residues. Here the CDR3 DNA reads TGTGCCAGTAGTCGGGGGAGCGGTAGCACAGATACGCAGTATTTT. It codes for CASSRGSGSTDTQYF.

The CDR3 sequence is CASSCPGLVEETQYF. DNA for the CDR3: TGTGCCAGCAGCTGCCCGGGACTAGTGGAAGAGACCCAGTACTTC. The chain carries TRBV7-3 and TRBJ2-5; 8 nucleotides line up with TRBD2. Germline V gene lookup returns CDR1 SGHTA and CDR2 FQGTGA. This CDR3 contains 15 residues. V lost 4 bases, J lost 3 bases, and 7 bases stayed unmatched.

The rearrangement links TRBV6-6 to TRBJ2-5; D perhaps matches TRBD2 (5 bases). Trimming removed 2 bases at V and 5 bases at J, with 15 bases between. This CDR3 region has 15 residues. Germline lookup yields CDR1 MNHNY and CDR2 SVGAGI (reference sequence). CDR3 nucleotide sequence: TGTGCCAGCAGTTACCAAGGCGGAGGTGCGGAGACCCAGTACTTC. It codes for CASSYQGGGAETQYF.

The V call is TRBV5-1, the J call TRBJ2-2; 7 positions agree with TRBD1. Germline CDR1 SGHRS, CDR2 YFSETQ. The CDR3 totals 18 residues. The V gene end was trimmed by 6 bases and the J gene end by 0 bases; junction bases not matched to a gene: 14. The CDR3 sequence: CASKNPFGTDSNTGELFF. CDR3 bases: TGCGCCAGCAAGAACCCTTTCGGGACAGACTCGAACACCGGGGAGCTGTTTTTT.

This clone was seen just once. The sample holds other DNA sequences that translate to the same CDR3. The CDR3 DNA sequence: TGCAGCGTTCGTTTGGGGTCCTACGAGCAGTACTTC. Its translation: CSVRLGSYEQYF. The chain employs TRBV29-1 and TRBJ2-7; D remains unclear. CDR3 length: 12 residues. Germline V gives CDR1 SQVTM, CDR2 ANQGSEA. The V end was cut by 5 bases, the J end by 1 base, with 9 bases between.

The CDR3 protein is CASRGVTAGGWNTEAFF. Written as DNA, the CDR3 is TGTGCCAGCCGAGGGGTCACTGCAGGGGGGTGGAACACTGAAGCTTTCTTT. The chain is built from TRBV18 and TRBJ1-1; 7 bases line up with TRBD1. Unmatched junction bases numbered 16, after V lost 8 bases and J lost 1 base. CDR1 and CDR2 from the germline V gene are KGHSH and LQKENI. CDR3 length: 17 residues.

This rearrangement joins TRBV6-1 to TRBJ2-7; D perhaps matches TRBD2 (5 bases). V was trimmed by 7 bases and J by 0 bases, leaving 13 bases between them. Germline-derived CDR1 and CDR2 are MNHNS and SASEGT. This CDR3 region has 14 residues. In DNA, the CDR3 is TGTGCCAGCACGGGGAGCCTTAGCTCCTACGAGCAGTACTTC. Translated: CASTGSLSSYEQYF.

The chain combines TRBV7-2 with TRBJ2-7, with D unclear. Deletions cut 4 bases from V and 5 bases from J, with 15 bases between. CDR3 length equals 14 residues. The V gene's germline CDR1 is SGHTA and CDR2 FQGNSA. The CDR3: CASSSPQPYHEQYF. CDR3 coding DNA: TGTGCCAGCAGCTCCCCCCAGCCCTACCACGAGCAGTACTTC.

In regard to this clone: At one end the junction does not follow the germline gene, possibly because of a read error. The V call is TRBV7-9, the J call TRBJ1-1, with D possibly matching TRBD1 (5 bases). Germline V gene sequence: CDR1 SEHNR, CDR2 FQNEAQ (reference sequence). The length of the CDR3 is 11 residues. CDR3 bases: TGTGCCAGCAGCCGACAGTCCGAAGCCTTCTTT. Protein sequence: CASSRQSEAFF.

To note about this clone: This clone may be a read error of a much larger clone one base away. V gene TRBV25-1 combines with J gene TRBJ1-1; D gene unclear. The CDR3 contains 14 residues. Germline CDR1 is MGHDK and CDR2 is SYGVNS. The CDR3 DNA follows: TGTGCCAGCGGTGACCGCAGCCTGAACACTGAAGCTTTCTTT. Amino acid sequence: CASGDRSLNTEAFF.

V is TRBV4-1 and J is TRBJ1-1; 9 bases are a match to TRBD1. V shed 4 bases and J 6 bases; nucleotides not matched to a gene: 6. CDR1 is MGHRA, CDR2 YSYEKL, per germline. This CDR3 is built from 14 residues. Written as DNA, the CDR3 is TGCGCCAGCAGCCCGCTGGGACAGGGCTCTGAAGCTTTCTTT. As protein: CASSPLGQGSEAFF.

Points on this clone: Other DNA sequences in the sample encode the same CDR3. V usage is TRBV7-9 and J usage is TRBJ2-7, with TRBD2 as a possible D gene (6 bases). Germline-derived CDR1 and CDR2 are SEHNR and FQNEAQ (reference sequence). Trimming took 6 bases from V and 1 from J, leaving 13 bases between them. This CDR3 has 14 amino acids. CDR3 sequence: CASSPGGLSYEQYF. CDR3 nucleotide sequence: TGTGCCAGCAGTCCCGGGGGTCTTTCCTACGAGCAGTACTTC.

Of note for this clone: Germline is not matched at one junction end, which may reflect a read error. The chain uses TRBV7-7 and TRBJ2-1, with D hard to call. Germline V gives CDR1 SSHAT, CDR2 FNYEAQ (reference sequence). The CDR3 length is 13 residues. The CDR3: CASSLGQYNEQFF. The CDR3 nucleotides are TGTGCTAGCAGCTTAGGCCAGTACAATGAGCAGTTCTTC.

The chain combines TRBV5-1 with TRBJ1-1, with no clear D. CDR3 length: 15 amino acids. V lost 5 bases to trimming and J lost 0 bases, with 14 bases between them. CDR1 is SGHRS, CDR2 YFSETQ, per germline. CDR3 sequence (DNA): TGCGCCAGCAGGGATCTTACTAACATGAACACTGAAGCTTTCTTT. This codes for CASRDLTNMNTEAFF.

V is TRBV15 and J is TRBJ2-7, with TRBD2 as a possible D gene (5 bases). The germline V and J ends were trimmed by 4 bases and 4 bases, with 14 bases remaining between them. The CDR3 loop spans 14 amino acids. Germline-derived CDR1 and CDR2 are LNHNV and YYDKDF (reference sequence). The CDR3 is CATSKESGGYEQYF. The DNA of the CDR3 is TGTGCCACCAGCAAAGAAAGCGGTGGGTACGAGCAGTACTTC.

This clone was seen once. It differs at one base from a far larger clone, so likely a read error. The V call is TRBV30, the J call TRBJ2-5; no firm D call. V lost 2 bases to trimming and J lost 2 bases, with 15 bases between them. Germline V gene data show CDR1 as GTSNPN and CDR2 as SVGIG (reference sequence). This CDR3 has 15 amino acids. CDR3 residues: CAWSPGWGLQETQYF. The CDR3 DNA is TGTGCCTGGAGTCCCGGGTGGGGATTGCAAGAGACCCAGTACTTC.